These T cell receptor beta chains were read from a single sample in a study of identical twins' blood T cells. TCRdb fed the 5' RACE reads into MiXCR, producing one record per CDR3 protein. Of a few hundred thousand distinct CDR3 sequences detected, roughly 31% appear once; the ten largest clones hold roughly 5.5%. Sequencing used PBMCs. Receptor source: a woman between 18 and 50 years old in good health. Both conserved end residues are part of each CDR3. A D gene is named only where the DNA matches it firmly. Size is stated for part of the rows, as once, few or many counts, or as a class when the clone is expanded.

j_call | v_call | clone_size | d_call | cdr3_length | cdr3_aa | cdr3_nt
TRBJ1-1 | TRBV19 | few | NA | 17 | CASSIVSTRELNTEAFF | TGTGCCAGTAGTATAGTCTCGACAAGGGAGTTGAACACTGAAGCTTTCTTT
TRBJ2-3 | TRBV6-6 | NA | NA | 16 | CASSYYPSSKADTQYF | TGTGCCAGCAGTTACTATCCTAGCAGCAAGGCAGATACGCAGTATTTT
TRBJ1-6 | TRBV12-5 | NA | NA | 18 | CASGWPDGPGGYNSPLHF | TGTGCTAGTGGTTGGCCGGACGGGCCCGGGGGCTATAATTCACCCCTCCACTTT
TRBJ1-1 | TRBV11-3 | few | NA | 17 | CASSLVTVGPLNTEAFF | TGTGCCAGCAGCTTAGTTACAGTTGGTCCGCTAAACACTGAAGCTTTCTTT
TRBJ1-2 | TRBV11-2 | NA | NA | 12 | CASSEAERGYTF | TGTGCCAGCAGCGAAGCTGAGAGAGGCTACACCTTC
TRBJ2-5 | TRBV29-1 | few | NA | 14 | CSVLWGVGQETQYF | TGCAGCGTTCTCTGGGGGGTGGGTCAAGAGACCCAGTACTTC
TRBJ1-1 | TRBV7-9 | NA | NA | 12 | CASSLSTTEAFF | TGTGCCAGCAGTCTAAGCACCACTGAAGCTTTCTTT
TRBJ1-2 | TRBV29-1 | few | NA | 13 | CSVEVPSNYGYTF | TGCAGCGTTGAGGTACCGTCTAACTATGGCTACACCTTC
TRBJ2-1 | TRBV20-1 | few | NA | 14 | CSAIPGGRNNEQFF | TGCAGTGCTATCCCAGGAGGGCGGAACAATGAGCAGTTCTTC
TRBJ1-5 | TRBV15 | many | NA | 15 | CATSQESRGYQPQHF | TGTGCCACCAGCCAAGAAAGCAGGGGTTACCAGCCCCAGCATTTT
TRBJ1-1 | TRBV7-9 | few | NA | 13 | CASSREENTEAFF | TGTGCCAGCAGCAGGGAAGAAAACACTGAAGCTTTCTTT
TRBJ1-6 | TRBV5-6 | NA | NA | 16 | CASSLVMTANNSPLHF | TGTGCCAGCAGCTTGGTTATGACAGCTAATAATTCACCCCTCCACTTT
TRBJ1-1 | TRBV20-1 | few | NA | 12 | CSAPDGDTEAFF | TGCAGTGCCCCGGATGGCGACACTGAAGCTTTCTTT
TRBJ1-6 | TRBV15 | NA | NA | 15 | CATSISQDGLDPLHF | TGTGCCACCAGCATCTCCCAAGACGGTTTGGATCCCCTCCACTTT
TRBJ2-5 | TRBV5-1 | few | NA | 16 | CASSLRFGSTPATQYF | TGCGCCAGCAGCTTGAGATTTGGATCGACCCCGGCGACCCAGTACTTC
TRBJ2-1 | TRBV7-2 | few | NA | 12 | CASSAWGNEQFF | TGTGCCAGCAGCGCTTGGGGGAATGAGCAGTTCTTC
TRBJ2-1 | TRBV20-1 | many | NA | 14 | CSATHDYPYNEQFF | TGCAGTGCCACCCACGACTACCCCTACAATGAGCAGTTCTTC
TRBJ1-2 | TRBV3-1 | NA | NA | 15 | CASSQDIRGDAGYTF | TGTGCCAGCAGCCAAGATATTAGGGGGGACGCTGGCTACACCTTC
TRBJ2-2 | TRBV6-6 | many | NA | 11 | CASTETGELFF | TGTGCCAGCACCGAGACCGGGGAGCTGTTTTTT
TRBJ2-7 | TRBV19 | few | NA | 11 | CALQGSPEQYF | TGTGCCCTTCAGGGGTCCCCCGAGCAGTACTTC
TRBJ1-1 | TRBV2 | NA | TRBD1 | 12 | CASLRQGTEAFF | TGTGCCAGCCTCCGACAGGGTACTGAAGCTTTCTTT
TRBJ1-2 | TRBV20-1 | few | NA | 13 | CSARDGSGGGYTF | TGCAGTGCTAGAGATGGTTCCGGTGGTGGCTACACCTTC
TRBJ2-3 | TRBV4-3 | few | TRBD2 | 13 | CASSHRGGDTQYF | TGCGCCAGCAGCCACCGGGGGGGGGATACGCAGTATTTT
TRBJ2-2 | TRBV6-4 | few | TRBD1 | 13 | CASRGQGNGELFF | TGTGCCAGCAGGGGACAGGGGAACGGGGAGCTGTTTTTT
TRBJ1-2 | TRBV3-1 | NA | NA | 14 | CASSQRRVNYGYTF | TGTGCCAGCAGCCAAAGGAGGGTTAACTATGGCTACACCTTC
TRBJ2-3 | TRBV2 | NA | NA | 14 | CVSSVRASTDTQYF | TGTGTCAGCAGCGTCCGGGCTAGCACAGATACGCAGTATTTT
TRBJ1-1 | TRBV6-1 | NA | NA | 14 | CASSEVGRNTEAFF | TGTGCCAGCAGTGAGGTGGGGAGAAACACTGAAGCTTTCTTT
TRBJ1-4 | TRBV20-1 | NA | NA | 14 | CSAGDLVRSEKLFF | TGCAGTGCCGGGGATCTGGTTAGGAGTGAAAAACTGTTTTTT
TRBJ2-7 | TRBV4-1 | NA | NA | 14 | CASSQVPQSHEQYF | TGCGCCAGCAGCCAAGTCCCGCAGTCTCACGAGCAGTACTTC
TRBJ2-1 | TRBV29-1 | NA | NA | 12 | CSVEPGYNEQFF | TGCAGCGTTGAACCAGGGTACAATGAGCAGTTCTTC
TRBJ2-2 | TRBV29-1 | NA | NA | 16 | CSVATLSGTNTGELFF | TGCAGCGTCGCCACCCTCAGTGGTACGAACACCGGGGAGCTGTTTTTT
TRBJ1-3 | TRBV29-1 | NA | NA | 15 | CSVENSETSGNTIYF | TGCAGCGTTGAAAATTCCGAGACCTCTGGAAACACCATATATTTT
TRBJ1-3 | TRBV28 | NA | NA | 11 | CAGLGGNTIYF | TGTGCCGGCCTAGGGGGAAACACCATATATTTT
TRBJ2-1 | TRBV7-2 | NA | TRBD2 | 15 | CASSLGSSGGNEQFF | TGTGCCAGCAGCTTAGGAAGTAGCGGGGGGAATGAGCAGTTCTTC
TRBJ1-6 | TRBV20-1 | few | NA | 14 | CSARDPSSNSPLHF | TGCAGTGCTAGAGATCCGTCTTCAAATTCACCCCTCCACTTT
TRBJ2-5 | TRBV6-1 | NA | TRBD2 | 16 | CASSLLAGGGQETQYF | TGTGCCAGCAGCCTTTTAGCGGGAGGGGGGCAAGAGACCCAGTACTTC
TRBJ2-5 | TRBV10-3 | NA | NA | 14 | CAISESLIGLTQYF | TGTGCCATCAGTGAGTCGTTAATTGGCCTGACCCAGTACTTC
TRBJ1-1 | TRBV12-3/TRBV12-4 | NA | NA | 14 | CASSLSQRSTEAFF | TGTGCCAGCAGTTTATCACAGAGGAGCACTGAAGCTTTCTTT
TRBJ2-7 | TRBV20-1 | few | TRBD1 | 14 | CSASTGGRSYEQYF | TGCAGTGCTTCGACAGGGGGCCGGAGCTACGAGCAGTACTTC
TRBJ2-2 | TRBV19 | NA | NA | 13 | CASSRTAPGELFF | TGTGCCAGTAGTAGGACAGCCCCCGGGGAGCTGTTTTTT
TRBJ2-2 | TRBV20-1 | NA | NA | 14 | CSAGPPRDTGELFF | TGCAGTGCTGGGCCCCCAAGGGACACCGGGGAGCTGTTTTTT
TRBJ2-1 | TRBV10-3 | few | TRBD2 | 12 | CAIGLDGDEQFF | TGTGCCATCGGACTAGACGGGGATGAGCAGTTCTTC
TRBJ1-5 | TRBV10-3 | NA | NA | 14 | CAISAQGNGQPQHF | TGTGCCATCAGCGCTCAGGGAAACGGTCAGCCCCAGCATTTT
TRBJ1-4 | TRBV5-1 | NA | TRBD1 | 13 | CASSTNIQGELFF | TGCGCCAGCAGCACCAATATACAGGGGGAACTGTTTTTT
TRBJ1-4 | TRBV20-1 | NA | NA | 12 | CSAIGSNEKLFF | TGCAGTGCTATCGGGTCTAATGAAAAACTGTTTTTT
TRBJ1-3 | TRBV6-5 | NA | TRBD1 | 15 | CASRPPGTAGNTIYF | TGTGCCAGCAGGCCGCCCGGGACAGCTGGAAACACCATATATTTT
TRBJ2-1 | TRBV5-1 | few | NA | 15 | CASSSGSGANNEQFF | TGCGCCAGCAGCTCTGGCTCAGGGGCTAACAATGAGCAGTTCTTC
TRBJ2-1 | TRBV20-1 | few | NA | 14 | CSARGGLWVNEQFF | TGCAGTGCTAGAGGCGGGCTTTGGGTAAATGAGCAGTTCTTC
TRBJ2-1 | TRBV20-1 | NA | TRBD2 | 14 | CSAIAGGVLFEQFF | TGCAGTGCTATAGCGGGGGGCGTCCTTTTTGAGCAGTTCTTC
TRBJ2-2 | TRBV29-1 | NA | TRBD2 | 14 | CSVKSGMNTGELFF | TGCAGCGTTAAGAGCGGGATGAACACCGGGGAGCTGTTTTTT
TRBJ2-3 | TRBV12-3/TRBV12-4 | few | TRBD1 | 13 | CASRDRRTDTQYF | TGTGCCAGCCGGGACAGGCGCACAGATACGCAGTATTTT
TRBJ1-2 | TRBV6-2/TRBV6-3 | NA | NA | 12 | CVSSYRGYGYTF | TGTGTCAGCAGTTACCGGGGCTATGGCTACACCTTC